The 20 T cell receptor beta chains listed next were all sequenced from one sample in a study of molecular identifiers for immune sequencing clone quantification. TCRdb redid the calling of the PCR reads with MiXCR, one entry per CDR3 protein. Found here are approximately 590,000 distinct CDR3 sequences, about 25% of them singletons; the top ten hold about 0.8%. Material: naive CD8+ T cells from blood, with Jurkat cell RNA spiked in. Documented subset: FACS-sorted CD8+CD4-CCR7+CD45RA+ naive T cells. These receptors all stem from a human donor in good health. Some libraries in this study had Jurkat cell RNA spiked in.

Ten or more counts support this clonotype. This chain connects TRBV29-1 to TRBJ2-1; D is possibly TRBD1 or TRBD2 (7 bases each). V lost 1 base to trimming and J lost 5 bases, with 27 bases between them. Germline CDR1 reads SQVTM; CDR2 reads ANQGSEA. The CDR3 is 19 residues long. The CDR3 here is CSVEGVPTGRSGDNNEQFF. In DNA, the CDR3 is TGCAGCGTTGAAGGGGTCCCGACAGGGCGCAGCGGGGATAACAATGAGCAGTTCTTC.

This clonotype turned up a few times. This chain uses TRBV4-3 with TRBJ1-1; D perhaps matches TRBD1 (5 bases). Germline CDR1 and CDR2: LGHNA and YSLEER. Trimming left V 2 bases short and J 5 bases short, with 15 bases between. The CDR3 has 15 residues. The CDR3 coding sequence is TGCGCCAGCAGCCAAAACAGGATCGAAGGGACTGAAGCTTTCTTT. Residues: CASSQNRIEGTEAFF.

CDR3: CATSSLTSGTGELFF. DNA for the CDR3: TGTGCCACCAGCAGCCTGACTAGCGGTACCGGGGAGCTGTTTTTT. The chain joins TRBV15 to TRBJ2-2; 9 bases line up with TRBD2. Looked up from germline, CDR1 is LNHNV and CDR2 is YYDKDF (reference sequence). Germline trimming cut 3 bases from V and 5 bases from J; bases unmatched to any gene: 4. The CDR3 sequence is 15 residues long.

As to this clonotype: This could be a read error, since a much larger clone is one nucleotide away. The V call is TRBV7-6, the J call TRBJ2-3, with D uncertain. The CDR3 is 13 residues long. Germline V CDR1 and CDR2: SGHVS, FNYEAQ. CDR3 loop: CAGSLDRADTQYF. CDR3 DNA: TGTGCCGGCAGCTTAGATCGGGCAGATACGCAGTATTTT. The variable domain in full, completed from reference TRBV7-6 and TRBJ2-3, reads GAGVSQSPRYKVTKRGQDVALRCDPISGHVSLYWYRQALGQGPEFLTYFNYEAQQDKSGLPNDRFSAERPEGSISTLTIQRTEQRDSAMYRCAGSLDRADTQYFGPGTRLTVL.

As regards this clonotype: A much larger clone differs by one base, so this may be a read error. The DNA of the CDR3 is TGCAGCCCCTGGACTAGCGCAGAGACCCAGTACTTC. Translating gives CSPWTSAETQYF. V is TRBV29-1 and J is TRBJ2-5; 9 nucleotides align to TRBD2. The V gene end was trimmed by 8 bases and the J gene end by 4 bases; junction bases not matched to a gene: 5. Germline assignment: CDR1 SQVTM and CDR2 ANQGSEA. There are 12 residues in the CDR3.

The V gene is TRBV15, the J gene TRBJ2-3; possible D gene TRBD2, 5 bases. The CDR3 contains 15 residues. The V gene's germline CDR1 is LNHNV and CDR2 YYDKDF (reference sequence). The V and J ends lost 5 bases and 3 bases respectively, with 15 bases between them. CDR3 sequence reads: CATSQILGATDTQYF. Written as DNA, the CDR3 is TGTGCCACCAGCCAAATCCTGGGAGCAACAGATACGCAGTATTTT. The full variable domain, rest sourced from reference TRBV15 and TRBJ2-3, is DAMVIQNPRYQVTQFGKPVTLSCSQTLNHNVMYWYQQKSSQAPKLLFHYYDKDFNNEADTPDNFQSRRPNTSFCFLDIRSPGLGDTAMYLCATSQILGATDTQYFGPGTRLTVL.

Worth noting for this clonotype: A much larger clone lies one base from this, so it may be a read error. The genes are TRBV4-3 and TRBJ2-7; no clear D gene. CDR3 length: 15 residues. With 4 bases removed from V and 1 base from J, the gap between germline ends came to 14 bases. Per germline, CDR1 LGHNA and CDR2 YSLEER. For the CDR3, the DNA is TGCGCCAGCAGCCTCTCGCCCCGCGGTTCCTACGAGCAGTACTTC. This codes for CASSLSPRGSYEQYF.

As regards this clonotype: This may arise from a read error, as a much more abundant clone is one base away. The chain carries TRBV4-3 and TRBJ1-1, with 7 bases matching TRBD1. CDR1 and CDR2 (germline): LGHNA, YSLEER. The CDR3 is made up of 15 amino acids. The junction had 14 bases not matched to a gene; V was cut back by 2 bases and J by 11 bases. The CDR3 region is CASSQCNRGGFGAFF. The DNA of the CDR3 is TGCGCCAGCAGCCAATGTAACAGGGGTGGGTTTGGGGCTTTCTTT.

On this clonotype itself: This clone may be a read error of a much larger clone one base away. The J gene is TRBJ2-7, the V gene TRBV20-1; 7 bases agree with TRBD1. This CDR3 has 13 residues. Germline assignment: CDR1 DFQATT and CDR2 SNEGSKA (reference sequence). J was trimmed by 4 bases and V by 4 bases; bases with no gene match: 7. CDR3 DNA: TGCAGTGCTATATCGACAGGGTTGTACGAGCAGTACTTC. Its protein product is CSAISTGLYEQYF.

This clonotype has ten or more counts. The chain links TRBV7-9 to TRBJ2-7, with D tentatively TRBD1 (7 bases). Trimming removed 5 bases from V and 4 bases from J, with 21 bases in between. Per the germline V gene, CDR1 is SEHNR and CDR2 is FQNEAQ (reference sequence). The CDR3 contains 16 residues. The CDR3 protein is CASSPPTRGADYEQYF. The CDR3 DNA is TGTGCCAGCAGCCCGCCGACCAGGGGGGCGGATTACGAGCAGTACTTC.

V gene TRBV7-9 combines with J gene TRBJ2-4, with D perhaps matching TRBD2 (6 bases). The V gene's germline CDR1 is SEHNR and CDR2 FQNEAQ (reference sequence). Trimming took off 3 bases at V and 5 bases at J, with 11 bases between the two ends. The CDR3 sequence is 14 residues long. Here the CDR3 DNA reads TGTGCCAGCAGCTTCTGGGAGGACGAAAACATTCAGTACTTC. Protein sequence: CASSFWEDENIQYF.

With regard to this clonotype: A read error is possible here, since a much larger clone lies one base away. The V and J genes are TRBV7-9 and TRBJ2-5; D gene ambiguous. Looked up from germline, CDR1 is SEHNR and CDR2 is FQNEAQ (reference sequence). The CDR3 totals 14 residues. V was cut by 5 bases and J by 1 base, with 11 bases left in between. CDR3 coding DNA: TGTGCCAGCAGCCCCTCCTTAGCCCAAGAGACCCAGTACTTC. Protein product: CASSPSLAQETQYF.

The J gene is TRBJ2-7, the V gene TRBV6-1, with D uncertain. The CDR3 consists of 11 residues. Between the trimmed V and J ends, which lost 6 bases and 3 bases, there was a span of 6 bases. CDR1 MNHNS and CDR2 SASEGT come from the germline V gene. DNA of the CDR3: TGTGCCAGCAGCGAGTTCTACGAGCAGTACTTC. Amino acid sequence: CASSEFYEQYF.

This clonotype has just a few counts. The chain couples TRBV11-3 to TRBJ1-6; 7 positions agree with TRBD1. From germline, CDR1 is SGHNT and CDR2 YENEEA. After removal of 2 bases from V and 5 bases from J, the junction contained 12 bases not matched to a gene. The CDR3 contains 18 residues. The CDR3 loop is CASSLPHLDRVNNSPLHF. The CDR3 DNA reads as TGTGCCAGCAGCTTACCCCACCTCGACAGGGTAAATAATTCACCCCTCCACTTT.

As to this clonotype: A much bigger clone sits one base away, suggesting this may be a read error. The chain couples TRBV4-1 to TRBJ1-1; TRBD1 is a possible D gene (6 bases). Germline V gene data show CDR1 as MGHRA and CDR2 as YSYEKL. The length of the CDR3 is 14 residues. The CDR3 here is CASRQERGWTEAFF. The DNA for the CDR3 is TGCGCCAGCAGGCAAGAGAGGGGGTGGACTGAAGCTTTCTTT.

This clonotype has just a few counts. The chain links TRBV9 to TRBJ2-7; 12 nucleotides line up with TRBD2. Germline loops: CDR1 SGDLS, CDR2 YYNGEE. The CDR3 length is 17 residues. V shed 4 bases, J shed 4 bases, and the junction held 12 bases outside the gene matches. CDR3 amino acids: CASSLWTSGTWGYEQYF. In DNA form, the CDR3 reads TGTGCCAGCAGCTTATGGACTAGCGGGACTTGGGGTTACGAGCAGTACTTC.

Comments on this clonotype: A much larger clone differs by one base, so this may be a read error. The chain joins TRBV9 to TRBJ1-1; D is unclear. Germline lookup yields CDR1 SGDLS and CDR2 YYNGEE. Deletions cut 0 bases from V and 1 base from J, with 7 bases between. There are 14 residues in the CDR3. The CDR3 sequence is CASSVVSSNTEAFF. DNA for the CDR3: TGTGCCAGCAGCGTAGTAAGCTCGAACACTGAAGCTTTCTTT.

The chain uses TRBV6-2 or TRBV6-3 and TRBJ1-5, with D unresolved. This CDR3 is built from 13 residues. Per germline, CDR1 MNHEY and CDR2 SVGEGT. Trimming shortened V by 0 bases and J by 7 bases, and 7 bases separated the two germline ends. The CDR3: CASSYSWNQPQHF. The DNA of the CDR3 is TGTGCCAGCAGTTACTCTTGGAACCAGCCCCAGCATTTT.

This rearrangement joins TRBV12-3 or TRBV12-4 to TRBJ2-3; possibly TRBD2 for D (6 bases). V was cut by 5 bases and J by 7 bases, with 19 bases left in between. The length of the CDR3 is 15 residues. This CDR3 is CASSPLERVSHTQYF. The CDR3 coding sequence is TGTGCCAGCAGTCCGCTGGAGCGGGTGTCTCATACGCAGTATTTT.

This clonotype was observed at least ten times. J is TRBJ1-4 and V is TRBV7-8; D possibly corresponds to TRBD1 (5 bases). This CDR3 has 16 residues. Germline V CDR1 and CDR2: SGHVS, FQNEAQ. The ends were cut back, 1 base at V and 0 bases at J, with 9 bases in the middle. The CDR3 region is CASSLGGTTTNEKLFF. In DNA, the CDR3 is TGTGCCAGCAGCTTAGGTGGGACCACAACTAATGAAAAACTGTTTTTT.